This TCR beta chain was profiled in a study of glioma-infiltrating T cells after dendritic cell vaccination. At the level of the study: Dendritic cells derived from monocytes and pulsed with autologous tumor lysate formed the vaccine. General study points: Patients with more pretreatment TILs had longer time to progression and survival. The cohort had few patients with full blood and tumor sets.

The V gene end was trimmed by 4 bases and the J gene end by 6 bases; junction bases not matched to a gene: 3. Germline-derived CDR1 and CDR2 are SGDLS and YYNGEE. This CDR3 is 13 amino acids long. Specified time point: after dendritic cell vaccination, including at tumor progression/relapse. Patients had residual fresh-frozen tumor tissue and more than two years of survival data. Remarks on this clone: The target antigen is unknown.

Some clones are missing from TCRdb's copy, which holds only in-frame ones; the method was immunoSEQ multiplex PCR. The data show more than 70,000 clones, about nine tenths seen once. The J gene is TRBJ1-2, the V gene TRBV9; TRBD1 agrees at 10 bases. The TCR comes from a human donor with glioblastoma. The sequences come from blood, collected after dendritic cell vaccination. The CDR3 DNA sequence: TGTGCCAGCAGCCCCGGGACAGGGGATGGCTACACCTTC. This sequence encodes CASSPGTGDGYTF.